This T cell receptor (beta chain) was sequenced during a study of response to subunit inactivated influenza vaccine. General study findings and limits: Authors suggested each seasonal influenza vaccination recruits few new T cells.

This clonotype has only a few counts. Its antigen is as yet unknown. This CDR3 is 15 amino acids long. The germline gives CDR1 MNHEY, CDR2 SMNVEV (reference sequence). Between the trimmed V and J ends, which lost 7 bases and 9 bases, there was a span of 22 bases. From the RT-PCR reads, TCRdb called clonotypes with MiXCR, one entry per CDR3 protein. The table includes around 760,000 distinct CDR3 sequences, around 14% detected once. The sequencing used PBMCs from blood, collected less than 15 days before vaccination. The gene calls are TRBV27 and TRBJ2-1; D might be TRBD2 (7 bases). The TCR was taken from a man aged 50-59 years who received an inactivated influenza vaccine. DNA for the CDR3: TGTGCCAGCACTTTTCTGGGAGGGGGGGCGGGTGAGCAGTTCTTC. Protein product: CASTFLGGGAGEQFF.